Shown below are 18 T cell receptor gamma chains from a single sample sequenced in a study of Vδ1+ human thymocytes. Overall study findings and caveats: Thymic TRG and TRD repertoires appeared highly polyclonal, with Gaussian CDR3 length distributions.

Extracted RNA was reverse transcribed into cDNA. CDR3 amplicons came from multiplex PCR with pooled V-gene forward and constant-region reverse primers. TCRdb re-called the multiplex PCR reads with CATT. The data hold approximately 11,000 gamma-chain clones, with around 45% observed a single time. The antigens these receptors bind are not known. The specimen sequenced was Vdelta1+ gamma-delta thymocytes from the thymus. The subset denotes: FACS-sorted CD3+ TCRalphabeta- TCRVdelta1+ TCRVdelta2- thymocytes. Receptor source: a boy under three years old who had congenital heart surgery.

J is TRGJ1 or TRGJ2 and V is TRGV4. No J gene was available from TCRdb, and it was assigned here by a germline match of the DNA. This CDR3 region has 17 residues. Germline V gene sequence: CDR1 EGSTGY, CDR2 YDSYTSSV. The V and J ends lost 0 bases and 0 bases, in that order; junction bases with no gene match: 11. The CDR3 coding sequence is TGTGCCACCTGGGATGGGCCGTGGTTGGGGAATTATTATAAGAAACTCTTT. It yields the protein CATWDGPWLGNYYKKLF.

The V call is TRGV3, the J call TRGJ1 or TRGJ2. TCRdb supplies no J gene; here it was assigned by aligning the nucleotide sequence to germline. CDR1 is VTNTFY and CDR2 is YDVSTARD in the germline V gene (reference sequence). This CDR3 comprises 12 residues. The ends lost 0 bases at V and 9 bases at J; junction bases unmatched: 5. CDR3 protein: CATWDRTGKKLF. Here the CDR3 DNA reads TGTGCCACCTGGGACAGGACCGGTAAGAAACTCTTT.

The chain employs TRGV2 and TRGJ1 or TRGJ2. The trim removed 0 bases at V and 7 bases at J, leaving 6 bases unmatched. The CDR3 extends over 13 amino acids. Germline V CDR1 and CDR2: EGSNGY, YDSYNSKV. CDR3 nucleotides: TGTGCCACCTGGGACGGGCCCCGATATAAGAAACTCTTT. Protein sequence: CATWDGPRYKKLF.

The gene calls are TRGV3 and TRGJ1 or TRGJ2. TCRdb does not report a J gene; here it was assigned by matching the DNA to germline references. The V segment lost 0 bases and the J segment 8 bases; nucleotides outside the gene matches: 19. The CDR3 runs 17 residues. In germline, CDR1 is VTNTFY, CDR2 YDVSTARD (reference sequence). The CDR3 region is CATWDRPGWNTSHKKLF. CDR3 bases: TGTGCCACCTGGGACAGGCCCGGGTGGAACACGTCCCATAAGAAACTCTTT.

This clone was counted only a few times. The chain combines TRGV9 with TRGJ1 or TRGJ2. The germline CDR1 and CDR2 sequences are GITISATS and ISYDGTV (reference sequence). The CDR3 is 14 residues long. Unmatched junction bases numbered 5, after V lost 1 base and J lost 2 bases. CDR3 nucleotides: TGTGCCTTGTGGGAGGTAAAGGATTATTATAAGAAACTCTTT. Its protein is CALWEVKDYYKKLF.

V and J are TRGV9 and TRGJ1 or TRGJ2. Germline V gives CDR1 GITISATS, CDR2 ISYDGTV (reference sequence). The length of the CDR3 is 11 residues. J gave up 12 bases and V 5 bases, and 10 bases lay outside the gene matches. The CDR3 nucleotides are TGTGCCTTGTGGGGCTCCGGAGGGAAACTCTTT. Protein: CALWGSGGKLF.

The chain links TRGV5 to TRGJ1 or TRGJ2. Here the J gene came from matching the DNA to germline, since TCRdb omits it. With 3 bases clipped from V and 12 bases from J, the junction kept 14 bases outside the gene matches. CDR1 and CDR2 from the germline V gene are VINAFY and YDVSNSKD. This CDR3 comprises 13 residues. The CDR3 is CATWDFGEGWKLF. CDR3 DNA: TGTGCCACCTGGGACTTCGGTGAGGGTTGGAAACTCTTT.

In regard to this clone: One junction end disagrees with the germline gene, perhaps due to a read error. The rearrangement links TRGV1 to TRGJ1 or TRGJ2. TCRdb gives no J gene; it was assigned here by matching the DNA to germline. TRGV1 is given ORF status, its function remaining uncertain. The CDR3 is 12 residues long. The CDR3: CATGDRPNKKLF. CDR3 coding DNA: TGTGCCACCGGGGACAGGCCGAATAAGAAACTCTTT.

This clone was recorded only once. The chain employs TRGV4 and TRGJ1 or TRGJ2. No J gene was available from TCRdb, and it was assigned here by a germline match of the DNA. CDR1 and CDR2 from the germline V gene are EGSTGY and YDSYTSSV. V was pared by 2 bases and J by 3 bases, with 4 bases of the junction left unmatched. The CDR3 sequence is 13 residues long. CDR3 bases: TGTGCCACCTGGGATGCTTTTTATTATAAGAAACTCTTT. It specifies CATWDAFYYKKLF.

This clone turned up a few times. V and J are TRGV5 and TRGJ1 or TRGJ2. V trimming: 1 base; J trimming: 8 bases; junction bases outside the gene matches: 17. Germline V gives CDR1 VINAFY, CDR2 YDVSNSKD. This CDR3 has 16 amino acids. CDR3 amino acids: CATWDSPRTNSNKKLF. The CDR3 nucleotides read TGTGCCACCTGGGACAGCCCACGAACCAACTCAAATAAGAAACTCTTT.

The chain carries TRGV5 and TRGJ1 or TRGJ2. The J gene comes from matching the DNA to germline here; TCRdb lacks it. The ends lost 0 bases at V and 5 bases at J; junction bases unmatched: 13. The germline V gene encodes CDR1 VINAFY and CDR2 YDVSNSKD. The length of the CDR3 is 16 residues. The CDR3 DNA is TGTGCCACCTGGGACAGGCCGGCCCGTGGGGATTATAAGAAACTCTTT. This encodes CATWDRPARGDYKKLF.

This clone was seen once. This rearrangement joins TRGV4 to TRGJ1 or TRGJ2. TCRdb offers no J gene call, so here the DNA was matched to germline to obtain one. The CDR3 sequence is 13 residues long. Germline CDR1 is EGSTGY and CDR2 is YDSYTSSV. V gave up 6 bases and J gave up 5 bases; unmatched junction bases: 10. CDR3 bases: TGTGCCACCTGGATGTCCAATAATTATAAGAAACTCTTT. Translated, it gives CATWMSNNYKKLF.

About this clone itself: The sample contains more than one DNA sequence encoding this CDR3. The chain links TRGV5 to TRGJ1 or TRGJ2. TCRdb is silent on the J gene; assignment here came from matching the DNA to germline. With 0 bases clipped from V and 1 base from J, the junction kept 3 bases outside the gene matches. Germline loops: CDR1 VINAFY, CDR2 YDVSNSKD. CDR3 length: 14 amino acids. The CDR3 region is CATWDRRNYYKKLF. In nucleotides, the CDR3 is TGTGCCACCTGGGACAGGCGCAATTATTATAAGAAACTCTTT.

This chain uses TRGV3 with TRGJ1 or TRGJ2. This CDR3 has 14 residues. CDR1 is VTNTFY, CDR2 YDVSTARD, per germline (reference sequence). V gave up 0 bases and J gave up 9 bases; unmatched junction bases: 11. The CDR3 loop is CATWDRLPPLKKLF. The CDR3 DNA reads TGTGCCACCTGGGACAGGTTGCCCCCACTTAAGAAACTCTTT.

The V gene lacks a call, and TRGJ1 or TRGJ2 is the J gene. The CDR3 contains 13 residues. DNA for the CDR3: TGTGCCACCTGGGACATTACTTATTATAAGAAACTCTTT. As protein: CATWDITYYKKLF.

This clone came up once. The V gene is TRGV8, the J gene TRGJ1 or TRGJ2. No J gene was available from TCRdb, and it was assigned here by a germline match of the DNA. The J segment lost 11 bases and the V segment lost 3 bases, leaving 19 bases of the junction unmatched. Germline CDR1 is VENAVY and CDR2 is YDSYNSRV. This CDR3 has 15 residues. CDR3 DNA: TGTGCCACCTGGGATTATCGGTACGGAGATTCAGAGAAACTCTTT. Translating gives CATWDYRYGDSEKLF.

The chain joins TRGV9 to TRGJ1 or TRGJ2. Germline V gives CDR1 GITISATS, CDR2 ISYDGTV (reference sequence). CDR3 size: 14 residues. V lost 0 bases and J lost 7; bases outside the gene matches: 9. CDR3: CALWEVRGLYKKLF. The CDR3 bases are TGTGCCTTGTGGGAGGTGAGAGGATTATATAAGAAACTCTTT.

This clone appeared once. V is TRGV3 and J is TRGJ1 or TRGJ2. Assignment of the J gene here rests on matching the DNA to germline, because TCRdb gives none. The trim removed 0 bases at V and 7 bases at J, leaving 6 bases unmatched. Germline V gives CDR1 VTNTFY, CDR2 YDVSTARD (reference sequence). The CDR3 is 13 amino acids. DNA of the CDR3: TGTGCCACCTGGGACAGGCGGTTCTATAAGAAACTCTTT. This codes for CATWDRRFYKKLF.